This T cell receptor beta chain was captured by sequencing in a study of blood T cell repertoires in COVID-19 (TCRdb year 2020). About the study as a whole: The collaborator samples originated in the United States, Italy and Spain and spanned the acute and convalescent phases of COVID-19. Deeply sampled blood TCRbeta repertoires from subjects exposed to, actively infected with, or recovered from COVID-19 were included in the dataset. Where HLA class I and class II types were available, the types were taken from metadata supplied by the sample provider, not from assay-based typing. Nearly every sample came with metadata listing a de-identified subject ID, COVID-19 status, age in years and sex. The samples were drawn from the first 160 participants of the ongoing ImmuneRACE study and from 1,254 subjects provided by 6 global collaborators. The prospective study material was composed of cDNA or gDNA derived from T cells, B-cell-depleted T cells, or PBMCs. A freely available public database, intended as a resource for researchers studying the immune response to SARS-CoV-2, is where the repertoires were released.

A note on this clone: What antigen it recognizes has not been identified. The junction does not match germline at one end; this may be a read error.

TCRbeta CDR3 regions were amplified from genomic DNA using the immunoSEQ Assay, a bias-controlled multiplex PCR. The authors' pipeline ran thus. The number of nucleated cells in each sample was estimated from the amplification of reference gene primers within the assay. To quantify the absolute abundance of each unique TCRbeta CDR3 rearrangement, sequence reads were collapsed and filtered. For each sample, productive Simpson clonality was calculated as the square root of Simpson's diversity index across productive rearrangements. This is the immuneACCESS table as TCRdb keeps it, with only in-frame sequences that have V and J called. A part of the clones is gone; compared with another copy, unresolved V genes explain less than half, and the rest is unexplained. D and trimming come from the DNA, and the V and J calls and clone size come from that table. This sample gives about 260,000 clones in total; 80% to 90% of them show up just once. The ten largest clones take up 2.5% to 4% of the sample.

Its CDR3 holds 13 amino acids, cysteine through phenylalanine. The CDR3 DNA has 39 bases and is translated from base 1. For CDR1 and CDR2, the germline V gene lists SGDLS and YYNGEE. The paper's findings and limits, for the study overall: The quantity of clinical and demographic metadata differed by source and by participant and was supplied without curation.

In the prospective study, participants were about 18 to 95 years old, resided in fewer than 25 geographic areas of the United States, and were enrolled through a virtual design. Cohort assignment in the prospective study relied on participant-reported clinical history from a screening survey and a study questionnaire. Exposed participants had been in contact with someone with a PCR-confirmed or clinician-diagnosed COVID-19 case within 2 weeks of study entry. In the prospective study, whole blood, serum and a nasopharyngeal or oropharyngeal swab were collected from each participant by mobile phlebotomists. Additional blood draws and questionnaires over an approximately two-month period could optionally be provided by prospective study participants. Before DNA extraction, prospective study blood samples were shipped either frozen or at room temperature.

The sequenced sample consisted of PBMCs or T cells enriched from blood (not recorded which). The receptor was derived from a woman in her thirties or forties who had been exposed to COVID-19. The chain is assembled from TRBV9 and TRBJ1-2; no D gene can be assigned with confidence. The sequenced DNA is TGTGCCAGCAGCCCATACCGGAAGCCTCCCCAGGTCTTC. Its amino acids are CASSPYRKPPQVF.